This paragraph reports one T cell receptor beta chain. Data came from immunoSEQ multiplex PCR; TCRdb stores just in-frame clones and leaves some out. The data hold under 95,000 clones, with under 95% observed a single time. This record belongs to a study of T cell changes during pregnancy in multiple sclerosis. The CDR3 extends over 14 amino acids. Germline assignment: CDR1 SGHNT and CDR2 YENEEA. The V end was cut by 5 bases, the J end by 0 bases, with 10 bases between. This chain uses TRBV11-3 with TRBJ1-2; D might be TRBD1 (6 bases). Specimen: CD4+ T cells from peripheral blood mononuclear cells, collected before pregnancy. This sequence originates from a female donor with multiple sclerosis, enrolled in a pregnancy study. This CDR3 reads CASSTGFPNYGYTF. CDR3 bases: TGTGCCAGCAGCACAGGGTTCCCTAACTATGGCTACACCTTC.